The clone carrying this T cell receptor (beta chain) has only a few counts. This specimen belongs to a study of T cell changes during pregnancy in multiple sclerosis. Measured with immunoSEQ multiplex PCR; TCRdb has only the in-frame clones, and not every one. The sample carries tens of thousands of clones, roughly nine tenths recorded once. This CDR3 spans 14 amino acids. V shed 5 bases and J shed 0 bases, with 11 bases lying between them. Looked up from germline, CDR1 is SGHRS and CDR2 is YFSETQ. The rearrangement uses TRBV5-1 and TRBJ1-1, with D perhaps TRBD1 (5 bases). The sequence derives from a female donor with multiple sclerosis, enrolled in a pregnancy study. This specimen consisted of CD4+ T cells from peripheral blood mononuclear cells, obtained in the first trimester of pregnancy. The chain's CDR3 is CASRLDSLNTEAFF. CDR3 DNA sequence: TGCGCCAGCAGACTCGACAGTCTGAACACTGAAGCTTTCTTT.